This T cell receptor (beta chain) comes out of a study of cytomegalovirus exposure and HLA in healthy donors. Trimming pared 5 bases from V and 4 bases from J, leaving 11 bases between. Germline V gene lookup returns CDR1 SGHDN and CDR2 FVKESK. The CDR3 runs to 13 residues. This clone was seen a handful of times. Its specificity is not known. PCR involved 60 Vbeta and 13 Jbeta primers. Data came from immunoSEQ multiplex PCR; TCRdb stores just in-frame clones and leaves some out. In the table there are 150,000 to 200,000 clones, about 77% of which are singletons. Findings and caveats of the study: TCR beta V- and J-gene trimming was later associated with a missense DCLRE1C variant.

Input material: PBMCs. This chain uses TRBV14 with TRBJ1-1; D gene unclear. The clonotype comes from a woman aged 25 to 45 in good health and CMV-seropositive. The CDR3 reads CASSRKGGTEAFF. CDR3 coding DNA: TGTGCCAGCAGCAGAAAGGGAGGCACTGAAGCTTTCTTT.